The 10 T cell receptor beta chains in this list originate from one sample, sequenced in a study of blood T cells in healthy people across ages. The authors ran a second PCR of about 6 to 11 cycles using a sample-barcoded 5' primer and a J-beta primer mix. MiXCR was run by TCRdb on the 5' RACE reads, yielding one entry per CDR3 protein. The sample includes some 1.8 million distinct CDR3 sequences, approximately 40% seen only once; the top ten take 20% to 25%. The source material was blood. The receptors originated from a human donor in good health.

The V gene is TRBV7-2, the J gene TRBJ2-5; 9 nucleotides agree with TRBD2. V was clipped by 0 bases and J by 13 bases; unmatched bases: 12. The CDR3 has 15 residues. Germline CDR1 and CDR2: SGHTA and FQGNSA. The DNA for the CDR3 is TGTGCCAGCAGCTTAGCGGCTAGCGGGGTGTACGAGCGGTACTTC. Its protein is CASSLAASGVYERYF. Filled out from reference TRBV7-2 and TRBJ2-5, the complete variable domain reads GAGVSQSPSNKVTEKGKDVELRCDPISGHTALYWYRQSLGQGLEFLIYFQGNSAPDKSGLPSDRFSAERTGGSVSTLTIQRTQQEDSAVYLCASSLAASGVYERYFGPGTRLLVL.

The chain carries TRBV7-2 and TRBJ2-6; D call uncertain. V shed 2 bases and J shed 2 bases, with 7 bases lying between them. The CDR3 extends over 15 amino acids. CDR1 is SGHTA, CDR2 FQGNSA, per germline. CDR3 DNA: TGTGCCAGCAGCTTAAGGCAGACTGGGGCCAACGTCCTGACTTTC. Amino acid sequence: CASSLRQTGANVLTF.

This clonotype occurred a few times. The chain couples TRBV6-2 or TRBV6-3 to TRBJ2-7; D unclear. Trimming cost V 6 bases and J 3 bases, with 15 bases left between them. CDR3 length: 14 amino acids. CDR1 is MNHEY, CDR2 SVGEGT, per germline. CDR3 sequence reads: CASSLRSIYYEQYF. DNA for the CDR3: TGTGCCAGCAGCTTACGCAGCATATACTACGAGCAGTACTTC.

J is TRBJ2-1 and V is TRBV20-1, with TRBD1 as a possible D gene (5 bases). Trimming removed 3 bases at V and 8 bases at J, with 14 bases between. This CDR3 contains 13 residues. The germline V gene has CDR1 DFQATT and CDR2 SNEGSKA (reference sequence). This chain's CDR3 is CSASKAGLHEQFF. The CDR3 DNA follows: TGCAGTGCTAGTAAGGCAGGGCTGCATGAGCAGTTCTTC.

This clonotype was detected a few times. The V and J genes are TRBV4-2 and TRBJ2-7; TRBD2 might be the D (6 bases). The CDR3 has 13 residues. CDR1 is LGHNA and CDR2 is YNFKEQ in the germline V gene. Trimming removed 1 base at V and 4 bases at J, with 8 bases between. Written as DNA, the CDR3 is TGTGCCAGCAGCCAAGGGGGGGTTTACGAGCAGTACTTC. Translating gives CASSQGGVYEQYF.

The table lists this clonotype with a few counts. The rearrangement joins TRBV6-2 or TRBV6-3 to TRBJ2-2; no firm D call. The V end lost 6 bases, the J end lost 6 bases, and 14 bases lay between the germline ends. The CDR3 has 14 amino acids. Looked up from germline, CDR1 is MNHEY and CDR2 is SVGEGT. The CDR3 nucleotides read TGTGCCAGCAGCTACGGCTCCTGGGCCGGGGAGCTGTTTTTT. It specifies CASSYGSWAGELFF.

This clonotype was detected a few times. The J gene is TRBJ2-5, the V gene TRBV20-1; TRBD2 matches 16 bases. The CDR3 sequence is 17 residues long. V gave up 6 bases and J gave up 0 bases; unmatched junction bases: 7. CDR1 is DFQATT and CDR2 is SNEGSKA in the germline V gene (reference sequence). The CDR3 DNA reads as TGCAGTGCCTGGGGGACTAGCGGGGGGGTGAACCAAGAGACCCAGTACTTC. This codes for CSAWGTSGGVNQETQYF.

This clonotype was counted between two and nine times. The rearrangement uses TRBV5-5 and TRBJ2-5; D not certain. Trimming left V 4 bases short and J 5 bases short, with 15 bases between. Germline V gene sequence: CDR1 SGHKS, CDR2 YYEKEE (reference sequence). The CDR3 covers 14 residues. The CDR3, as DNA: TGTGCCAGCAGCGTAAGACTCCTGGGGGAGACCCAGTACTTC. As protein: CASSVRLLGETQYF.

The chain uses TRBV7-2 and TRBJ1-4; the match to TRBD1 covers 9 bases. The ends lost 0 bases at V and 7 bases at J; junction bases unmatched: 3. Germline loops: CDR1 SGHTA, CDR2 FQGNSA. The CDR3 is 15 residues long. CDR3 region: CASSLAGQGFEKLFF. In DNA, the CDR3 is TGTGCCAGCAGCTTAGCGGGACAGGGTTTTGAAAAACTGTTTTTT.

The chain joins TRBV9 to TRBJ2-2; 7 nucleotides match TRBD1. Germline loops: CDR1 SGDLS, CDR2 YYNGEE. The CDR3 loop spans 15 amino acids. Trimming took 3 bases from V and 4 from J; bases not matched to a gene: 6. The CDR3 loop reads CASSDLTGFTGELFF. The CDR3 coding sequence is TGTGCCAGCAGCGATCTGACAGGGTTCACCGGGGAGCTGTTTTTT.